A selection of T cell receptor beta chains follows, all from one sample in a study of glioma-infiltrating T cells. Each CDR3 protein gets one entry after TCRdb re-called the multiplex PCR reads with MiXCR. Here the sample spans a few hundred thousand distinct CDR3 sequences, roughly 41% being singletons. Sequencing was performed on glioma tissue, nonneoplastic brain tissue, or PBMCs (not recorded which). These TCRs come from a human donor with low-grade glioma or glioblastoma, undergoing nonglioma brain surgery, or in good health (not recorded which). CDR3s include the opening cysteine and the closing phenylalanine or tryptophan. A D gene is named only where the DNA matches it firmly. Clone sizes are given selectively: once, few, many, or a class where the clone is expanded.

j_gene,v_gene,abundance,d_gene,CDR3aa,CDR3nt
TRBJ2-1,TRBV28,NA,TRBD2,CATISSSGRDNEQFF,TGTGCTACGATAAGTTCTAGCGGGAGGGACAATGAGCAGTTCTTC
TRBJ2-1,TRBV3-1,few,NA,CASSKQGSGNEQFF,TGTGCCAGCAGCAAACAGGGCTCGGGAAATGAGCAGTTCTTC
TRBJ1-6,TRBV4-3,few,NA,CASSQGRAQGLKSPLHF,TGCGCCAGCAGCCAAGGGCGGGCACAGGGATTAAAGTCACCCCTCCACTTT
TRBJ1-6,TRBV20-1,few,TRBD1,CSATGTDFNSPLHF,TGCAGTGCCACAGGGACAGATTTCAATTCACCCCTCCACTTT
TRBJ2-1,TRBV4-1,NA,NA,CASSQGSGNEQFF,TGCGCCAGCAGCCAAGGCAGCGGCAATGAGCAGTTCTTC
TRBJ2-1,TRBV20-1,NA,TRBD2,CSARDPVAGGYNEQFF,TGCAGTGCTAGAGACCCGGTGGCGGGAGGCTACAATGAGCAGTTCTTC
TRBJ2-2,TRBV20-1,NA,NA,CSAGTWTNTGELFF,TGCAGTGCTGGGACATGGACGAACACCGGTGAGCTGTTTTTT
TRBJ2-1,TRBV6-1,few,NA,CASSVPSGPRANDEQFF,TGTGCCAGCAGCGTGCCCTCCGGGCCCCGCGCTAACGATGAGCAGTTCTTC
TRBJ1-2,TRBV20-1,NA,TRBD1,CSARDTGVSYGYTF,TGCAGTGCTAGAGATACAGGGGTTAGCTATGGCTACACCTTC
TRBJ1-5,TRBV2,NA,NA,CASSEQDRNQPQHF,TGTGCCAGCAGTGAACAGGACCGCAATCAGCCCCAGCATTTT
TRBJ2-2,TRBV6-1,NA,NA,CAGGAVNTRELFF,TGTGCCGGGGGGGCTGTGAACACCAGGGAGCTGTTTTTT
TRBJ2-7,TRBV15,NA,TRBD2,CASSDIAGGPEEQYF,TGTGCCAGCAGCGACATAGCGGGAGGGCCCGAGGAGCAGTACTTC
TRBJ1-2,TRBV5-4,NA,NA,CASGRDVDDGYTF,TGTGCCAGCGGCAGGGACGTTGACGATGGCTACACCTTC
TRBJ1-1,TRBV20-1,NA,NA,CSARDIGKNTEALF,TGCAGTGCTAGAGATATAGGCAAGAACACTGAAGCTCTCTTT
TRBJ1-1,TRBV5-4,many,NA,CASSTLGRSLNTEAFF,TGTGCCAGCAGCACCTTGGGACGGTCATTGAACACTGAAGCTTTCTTT
TRBJ2-3,TRBV4-2,NA,TRBD2,CASSQDLAGGTDTQYF,TGTGCCAGCAGCCAAGATCTCGCGGGGGGCACAGATACGCAGTATTTT
TRBJ1-2,TRBV27,NA,TRBD1,CASSFFQGAPYGSTF,TGTGCCAGCAGTTTCTTTCAGGGGGCCCCTTATGGCTCCACCTTC
TRBJ2-5,TRBV6-2/TRBV6-3,NA,NA,CASGSLGGSWETQYF,TGTGCCAGCGGTTCCTTGGGGGGTTCGTGGGAGACCCAGTACTTC
TRBJ1-1,TRBV20-1,NA,NA,CSARVPGVFGAFF,TGCAGTGCTAGAGTACCGGGGGTGTTTGGAGCTTTCTTT
TRBJ2-3,TRBV20-1,many,NA,CSASGGTDTQYF,TGCAGTGCTAGCGGCGGCACAGATACGCAGTATTTT
TRBJ2-1,TRBV3-1,NA,TRBD2,CASSRTSGRSYNEQFF,TGTGCCAGCAGCCGAACTAGCGGGAGGAGCTACAATGAGCAGTTCTTC
TRBJ2-1,TRBV19,NA,NA,CASSIQLGTKGEQFF,TGTGCCAGTAGTATCCAACTAGGAACGAAGGGTGAGCAGTTCTTC
TRBJ1-2,TRBV28,many,NA,CASSFRVIRGYTF,TGTGCCAGCAGTTTTCGGGTAATACGTGGCTACACCTTC
TRBJ2-7,TRBV6-1,NA,TRBD2,CASSPRLAVDEQYF,TGTGCCAGCAGTCCGCGACTAGCCGTCGACGAGCAGTACTTC
TRBJ1-2,TRBV25-1,few,NA,CASSELYYGYTF,TGTGCCAGCAGTGAACTGTACTATGGCTACACCTTC
TRBJ2-3,TRBV15,NA,NA,CATSPTLQGSKDTQYF,TGTGCCACCAGCCCTACTCTACAGGGAAGCAAAGATACGCAGTATTTT
TRBJ1-1,TRBV7-2,few,NA,CASSLARTDTEAFF,TGTGCCAGCAGCTTAGCGAGGACAGACACTGAAGCTTTCTTT
TRBJ2-5,TRBV6-2/TRBV6-3,many,NA,CAAGATGSETQYF,TGTGCCGCAGGGGCCACAGGTAGCGAGACCCAGTACTTC
TRBJ2-5,TRBV5-1,few,NA,CASSLVLGQETQYF,TGCGCCAGCAGCTTAGTTCTAGGCCAAGAGACCCAGTACTTC
TRBJ1-2,TRBV25-1,few,TRBD1,CASSTWTGGYGYTF,TGTGCCAGCAGTACTTGGACAGGGGGCTATGGCTACACCTTC
TRBJ1-2,TRBV7-9,NA,NA,CASSWTMTNYGYTF,TGTGCCAGCAGCTGGACAATGACTAACTATGGCTACACCTTC
TRBJ2-1,TRBV20-1,many,NA,CSAEGVDYNEQFF,TGCAGTGCCGAAGGGGTCGACTACAATGAGCAGTTCTTC
TRBJ2-7,TRBV9,NA,TRBD2,CASSEGAGGPYEQYF,TGTGCCAGCAGCGAAGGAGCGGGAGGGCCCTACGAGCAGTACTTC
TRBJ2-7,TRBV7-2,few,NA,CASSLAGTQYEQYF,TGTGCCAGCAGCTTAGCGGGGACACAATACGAGCAGTACTTC
TRBJ2-5,TRBV10-2,NA,NA,CASSVGESDQYF,TGCGCCAGCAGTGTCGGGGAGAGCGACCAGTACTTC
TRBJ2-5,TRBV20-1,many,NA,CSARFQETQYF,TGCAGTGCGCGATTCCAAGAGACCCAGTACTTC
TRBJ2-1,TRBV15,NA,NA,CATSREHDYNEQFF,TGTGCCACCAGCAGAGAACATGACTACAATGAGCAGTTCTTC
TRBJ1-1,TRBV12-3/TRBV12-4,NA,NA,CASSPYSGANTEAFF,TGTGCCAGCAGTCCTTACTCAGGGGCGAACACTGAAGCTTTCTTT
TRBJ2-5,TRBV7-9,NA,TRBD1,CASSLLRTGHQETQYF,TGTGCCAGCAGCTTACTCCGGACAGGGCACCAAGAGACCCAGTACTTC
TRBJ2-1,TRBV20-1,NA,NA,CSAPLPRSYNEQFF,TGCAGTGCCCCTCTACCAAGATCCTACAATGAGCAGTTCTTC
TRBJ1-6,TRBV20-1,few,NA,CSASREYNSPLHF,TGCAGTGCTAGCCGGGAATATAATTCACCCCTCCACTTT